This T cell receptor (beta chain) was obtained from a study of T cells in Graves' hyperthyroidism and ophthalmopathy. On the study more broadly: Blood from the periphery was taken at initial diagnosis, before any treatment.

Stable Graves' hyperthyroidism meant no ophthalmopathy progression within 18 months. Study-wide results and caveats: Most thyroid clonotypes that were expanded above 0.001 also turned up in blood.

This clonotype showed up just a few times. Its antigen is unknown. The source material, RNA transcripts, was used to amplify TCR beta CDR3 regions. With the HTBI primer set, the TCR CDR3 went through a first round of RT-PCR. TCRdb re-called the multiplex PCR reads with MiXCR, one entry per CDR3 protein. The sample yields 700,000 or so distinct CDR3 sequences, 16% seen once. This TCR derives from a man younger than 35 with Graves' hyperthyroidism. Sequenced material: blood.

The CDR3 DNA sequence: TGCGCCAGCAGCTTTTCCCCTAGCGGCTTCTCCTACGAGCAGTACTTC. This gives the protein CASSFSPSGFSYEQYF. The gene calls are TRBV5-1 and TRBJ2-7; 7 bases fit TRBD2. Looked up from germline, CDR1 is SGHRS and CDR2 is YFSETQ. Germline trimming cut 2 bases from V and 0 bases from J; bases unmatched to any gene: 8. CDR3 size: 16 residues.